These 15 T cell receptor beta chains share one sample of origin, sequenced in a study of cytomegalovirus exposure and HLA in healthy donors. Use of 60 Vbeta and 13 Jbeta primers characterized the PCR. The data were produced by immunoSEQ multiplex PCR, yet TCRdb's version contains in-frame clones alone and is incomplete. The sample carries about 150,000 clones, approximately 80% recorded once. The source material was PBMCs. These receptors all stem from a woman aged 40 to 50 in good health and CMV-seropositive.

V and J are TRBV28 and TRBJ2-3; D perhaps matches TRBD2 (5 bases). CDR1 and CDR2 (germline): MDHEN, SYDVKM. V was clipped by 7 bases and J by 4 bases, with 9 bases between them. The CDR3 loop spans 12 amino acids. This CDR3 reads CASTGIADTQYF. CDR3 DNA: TGTGCCAGCACGGGAATTGCAGATACGCAGTATTTT. Variable domain in full (rest from reference TRBV28 and TRBJ2-3): DVKVTQSSRYLVKRTGEKVFLECVQDMDHENMFWYRQDPGLGLRLIYFSYDVKMKEKGDIPEGYSVSREKKERFSLILESASTNQTSMYLCASTGIADTQYFGPGTRLTVL.

The chain links TRBV28 to TRBJ1-5; D perhaps matches TRBD1 (5 bases). Germline-derived CDR1 and CDR2 are MDHEN and SYDVKM. The CDR3 is made up of 16 amino acids. Trimming removed 5 bases at V and 0 bases at J, with 14 bases between. CDR3 amino acids: CASSGGRGVSNQPQHF. The CDR3 coding sequence is TGTGCCAGCAGTGGGGGTCGGGGGGTTAGCAATCAGCCCCAGCATTTT.

This clone occurred once. The CDR3 DNA is TGCGCCAGCTCGGACACGAACACAGATACGCAGTATTTT. This translates into CASSDTNTDTQYF. The gene calls are TRBV5-1 and TRBJ2-3; weak D call: TRBD1 (5 bases). Germline assignment: CDR1 SGHRS and CDR2 YFSETQ. V was cut by 7 bases and J by 2 bases, with 11 bases left in between. The CDR3 runs to 13 residues.

CDR3 DNA: TGTGCCAGCAGATCAGCCTCCGGGACAGGGGTCTCCTACGAGCAGTACTTC. It specifies CASRSASGTGVSYEQYF. This chain links TRBV11-2 with TRBJ2-7, with 10 bases fitting TRBD1. Germline assignment: CDR1 SGHAT and CDR2 FQNNGV. The CDR3 length is 17 residues. V gave up 6 bases and J gave up 0 bases; unmatched junction bases: 11.

The rearrangement links TRBV12-2 to TRBJ2-1; TRBD2, the D gene given by the table, was not confirmed from the DNA. TRBV12-2 is reported as a pseudogene. The CDR3 is 17 residues long. CDR3 residues: CASRSLFSGTSTHEQFF. The DNA of the CDR3 is TGTGCAAGTCGCTCCTTGTTCTCGGGGACTAGTACTCATGAGCAGTTCTTC.

The chain carries TRBV29-1 and TRBJ1-2; 7 bases match TRBD1. The trim removed 8 bases at V and 8 bases at J, leaving 8 bases unmatched. This CDR3 has 11 residues. From germline, CDR1 is SQVTM and CDR2 ANQGSEA. The chain's CDR3 is CSFRGSYGYTF. The CDR3, as DNA: TGCAGCTTCAGGGGGTCGTACGGCTACACCTTC.

V and J are TRBV7-9 and TRBJ2-5, with 7 nucleotides matching TRBD2. V gave up 4 bases and J gave up 5 bases; unmatched junction bases: 10. This CDR3 has 15 amino acids. Germline CDR1 SEHNR, CDR2 FQNEAQ (reference sequence). CDR3 DNA: TGTGCCAGCAGCTACCGACAGTTGGGGGGGGAGACCCAGTACTTC. This gives the protein CASSYRQLGGETQYF. Full variable domain (remainder filled in from reference TRBV7-9 and TRBJ2-5): DTGVSQNPRHKITKRGQNVTFRCDPISEHNRLYWYRQTLGQGPEFLTYFQNEAQLEKSRLLSDRFSAERPKGSFSTLEIQRTEQGDSAMYLCASSYRQLGGETQYFGPGTRLLVL.

The V and J genes are TRBV7-2 and TRBJ2-5, with D possibly TRBD1 on 6 matching bases. This CDR3 contains 15 residues. Germline V CDR1 and CDR2: SGHTA, FQGNSA. Trimming pared 3 bases from V and 2 bases from J, leaving 13 bases between. The CDR3 is CASSFVSGVQETQYF. The CDR3 region has the DNA TGTGCCAGCAGCTTTGTCTCAGGGGTGCAAGAGACCCAGTACTTC.

This chain uses TRBV6-1 with TRBJ2-5; D is unclear. The CDR3 loop spans 13 amino acids. Trimming pared 0 bases from V and 4 bases from J, leaving 6 bases between. In germline, CDR1 is MNHNS, CDR2 SASEGT. The CDR3 DNA is TGTGCCAGCAGTGAAGCGGTGCGAGAGACCCAGTACTTC. Amino acids: CASSEAVRETQYF.

This clone has a single count. The gene calls are TRBV27 and TRBJ2-5; 10 bases align to TRBD1. This CDR3 is built from 16 residues. Germline assignment: CDR1 MNHEY and CDR2 SMNVEV (reference sequence). Trimming at V came to 3 bases and at J to 5 bases, leaving 9 bases not matched to a gene. The CDR3 here is CASSLGQGRYGETQYF. CDR3 sequence (DNA): TGTGCCAGCAGTTTGGGACAGGGGCGATATGGTGAGACCCAGTACTTC.

This chain connects TRBV7-2 to TRBJ2-3; 13 bases fit TRBD2. V was clipped by 3 bases and J by 3 bases; unmatched bases: 0. The CDR3 is made up of 15 amino acids. Looked up from germline, CDR1 is SGHTA and CDR2 is FQGNSA. This CDR3 reads CASSLTSGRTDTQYF. The DNA of the CDR3 is TGTGCCAGCAGCTTGACTAGCGGGAGGACAGATACGCAGTATTTT.

The chain employs TRBV18 and TRBJ1-3; 7 bases match TRBD1. The CDR3 is 16 amino acids. Germline CDR1 KGHSH, CDR2 LQKENI. The junction had 4 bases not matched to a gene; V was cut back by 1 base and J by 1 base. The CDR3 coding sequence is TGTGCCAGCTCACCACAGGGGGCTTTGTCTGGAAACACCATATATTTT. Protein sequence: CASSPQGALSGNTIYF.

The rearrangement links TRBV4-1 to TRBJ2-1; TRBD1 aligns across 9 bases. Germline-derived CDR1 and CDR2 are MGHRA and YSYEKL. The V and J ends lost 2 bases and 7 bases, in that order; junction bases with no gene match: 12. This CDR3 is 17 amino acids long. The CDR3 reads CASSQSTTGQGGNEQFF. CDR3 coding DNA: TGCGCCAGCAGCCAATCAACCACGGGACAGGGAGGGAATGAGCAGTTCTTC.

The J gene is TRBJ2-1, the V gene TRBV5-4, with TRBD2 matching 7 bases. The CDR3 spans 15 residues. The V gene's germline CDR1 is SGHNT and CDR2 YYREEE (reference sequence). V lost 4 bases, J lost 8 bases, and 12 bases stayed unmatched. CDR3 residues: CASSPLLTSSDEQFF. CDR3 coding DNA: TGTGCCAGCAGCCCTCTACTGACTAGCTCAGATGAGCAGTTCTTC.

This chain connects TRBV2 to TRBJ2-5; TRBD2 aligns across 13 bases. The V segment lost 11 bases and the J segment 3 bases; nucleotides outside the gene matches: 3. Germline CDR1 is SNHLY and CDR2 is FYNNEI. The CDR3 sequence is 13 residues long. This CDR3 reads CAGTSGKKETQYF. The CDR3 nucleotides are TGTGCCGGGACTAGCGGGAAGAAAGAGACCCAGTACTTC.